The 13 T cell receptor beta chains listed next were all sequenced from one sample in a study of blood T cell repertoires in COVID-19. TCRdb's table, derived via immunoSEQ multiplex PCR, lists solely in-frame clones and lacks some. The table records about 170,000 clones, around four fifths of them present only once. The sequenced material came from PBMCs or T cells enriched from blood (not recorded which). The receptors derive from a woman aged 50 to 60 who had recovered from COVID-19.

The CDR3 loop is CASSPQTPEAFF. DNA for the CDR3: TGTGCCAGCAGCCCCCAAACTCCTGAAGCTTTCTTT. The chain recombines TRBV7-9 with TRBJ1-1; D not certain. Per germline, CDR1 SEHNR and CDR2 FQNEAQ (reference sequence). Trimming removed 5 bases at V and 6 bases at J, with 10 bases between. This CDR3 contains 12 residues.

The CDR3 DNA sequence: TGTGCCAGTAGTGCAACAGGGGGCTGGGCTGGGGCCAACGTCCTGACTTTC. It specifies CASSATGGWAGANVLTF. J is TRBJ2-6 and V is TRBV19, with 9 bases lining up with TRBD1. The CDR3 is 17 amino acids. Trimming removed 5 bases from V and 2 bases from J; junction bases left unmatched: 7. Germline CDR1 LNHDA, CDR2 SQIVND (reference sequence). Looking up the rest from reference TRBV19 and TRBJ2-6 gives the full variable domain: DGGITQSPKYLFRKEGQNVTLSCEQNLNHDAMYWYRQDPGQGLRLIYYSQIVNDFQKGDIAEGYSVSREKKESFPLTVTSAQKNPTAFYLCASSATGGWAGANVLTFGAGSRLTVL.

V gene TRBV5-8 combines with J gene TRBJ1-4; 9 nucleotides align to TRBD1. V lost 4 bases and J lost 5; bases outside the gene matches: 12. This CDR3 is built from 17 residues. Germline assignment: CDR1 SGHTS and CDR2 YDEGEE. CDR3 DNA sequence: TGTGCCAGCAGCGCGGCCCCGGGACAGGGTCGCAATGAAAAACTGTTTTTT. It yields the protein CASSAAPGQGRNEKLFF.

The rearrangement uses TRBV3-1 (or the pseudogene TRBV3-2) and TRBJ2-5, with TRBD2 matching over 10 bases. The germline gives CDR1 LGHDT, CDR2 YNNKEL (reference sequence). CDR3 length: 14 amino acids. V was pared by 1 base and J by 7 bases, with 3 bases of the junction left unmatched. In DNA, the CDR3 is TGTGCCAGCAGCCAAGGGACTAGCGGTGCGACCCAGTACTTC. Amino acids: CASSQGTSGATQYF.

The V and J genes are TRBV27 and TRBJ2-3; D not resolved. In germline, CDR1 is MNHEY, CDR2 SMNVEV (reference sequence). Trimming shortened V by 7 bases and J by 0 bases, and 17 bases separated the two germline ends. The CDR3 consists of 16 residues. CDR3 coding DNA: TGTGCCAGCACCCCCTCATTCCTCGGGAGCACAGATACGCAGTATTTT. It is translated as CASTPSFLGSTDTQYF.

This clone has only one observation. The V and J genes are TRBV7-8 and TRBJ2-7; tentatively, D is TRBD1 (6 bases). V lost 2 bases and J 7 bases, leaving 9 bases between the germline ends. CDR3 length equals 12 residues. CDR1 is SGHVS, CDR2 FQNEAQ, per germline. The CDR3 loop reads CASSLSGQEQYV. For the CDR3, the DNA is TGTGCCAGCAGCTTATCGGGACAAGAGCAGTACGTC.

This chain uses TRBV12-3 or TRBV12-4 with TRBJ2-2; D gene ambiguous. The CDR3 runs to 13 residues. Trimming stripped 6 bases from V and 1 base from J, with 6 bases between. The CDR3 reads CASSPLNTGELFF. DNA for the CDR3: TGTGCCAGCAGCCCCCTGAACACCGGGGAGCTGTTTTTT.

The DNA for the CDR3 is TGTGCCACCAGCACCCCTATCGAGGGCCCGAACACTGAAGCTTTCTTT. It codes for CATSTPIEGPNTEAFF. The rearrangement links TRBV15 to TRBJ1-1; D ambiguous. The CDR3 has 16 amino acids. The V gene's germline CDR1 is LNHNV and CDR2 YYDKDF (reference sequence). The V end lost 4 bases, the J end lost 1 base, and 16 bases lay between the germline ends.

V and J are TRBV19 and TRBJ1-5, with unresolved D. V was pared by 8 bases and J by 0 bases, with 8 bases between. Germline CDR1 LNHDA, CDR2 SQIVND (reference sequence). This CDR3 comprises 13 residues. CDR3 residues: CASGPYSNQPQHF. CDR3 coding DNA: TGTGCCAGTGGGCCTTATAGCAATCAGCCCCAGCATTTT.

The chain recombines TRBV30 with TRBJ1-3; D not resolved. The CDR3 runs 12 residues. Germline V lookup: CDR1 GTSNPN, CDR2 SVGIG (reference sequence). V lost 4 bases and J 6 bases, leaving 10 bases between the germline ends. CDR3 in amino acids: CAWNSGENTIYF. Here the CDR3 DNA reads TGTGCCTGGAACTCCGGGGAAAACACCATATATTTT.

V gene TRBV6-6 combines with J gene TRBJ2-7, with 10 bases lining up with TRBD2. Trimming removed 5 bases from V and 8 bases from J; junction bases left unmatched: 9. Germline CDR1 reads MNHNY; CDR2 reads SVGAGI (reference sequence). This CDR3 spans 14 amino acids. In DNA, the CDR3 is TGTGCCAGCAGTACGCATAGCGGGGGGCCGCAGCAGTACGTC. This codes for CASSTHSGGPQQYV.

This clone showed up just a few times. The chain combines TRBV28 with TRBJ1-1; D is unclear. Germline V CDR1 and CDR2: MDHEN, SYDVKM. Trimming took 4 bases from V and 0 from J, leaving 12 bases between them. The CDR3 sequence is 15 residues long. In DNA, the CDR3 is TGTGCCAGCAGTTCCCCGCGGGCAGTGAACACTGAAGCTTTCTTT. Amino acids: CASSSPRAVNTEAFF.

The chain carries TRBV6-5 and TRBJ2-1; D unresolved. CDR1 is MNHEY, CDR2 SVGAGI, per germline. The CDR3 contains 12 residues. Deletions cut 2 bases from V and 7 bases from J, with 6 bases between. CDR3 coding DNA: TGTGCCAGCAGTTACCGAGGAAATGAGCAGTTCTTC. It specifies CASSYRGNEQFF.